The rows below give T cell receptor beta chains drawn from one sample of a study of identical twins. One entry per CDR3 protein results from TCRdb running MiXCR on the 5' RACE reads. The data contain 250,000 or so distinct CDR3 sequences, approximately 11% of them singletons. The same specimen was also included in a second study, on yellow fever vaccine responses in identical twins.

Sample: memory (CD45RO+) T cells sorted from blood. These receptors originate from a woman in her late teens or twenties in good health. Each CDR3 is given with its conserved first and last residue. Each record gives: D gene, clone size, J gene, V gene, CDR3 protein, CDR3 DNA. A D gene is named only where the DNA matches it firmly. Clone size, where shown, is once, few, many, or a class for clones that have expanded.

d_call: NA
clone_size: few
j_call: TRBJ1-5
v_call: TRBV20-1
cdr3_aa: CSARGADSNQPQHF
cdr3_nt: TGCAGTGCTAGGGGGGCAGATAGCAATCAGCCCCAGCATTTT

d_call: NA
clone_size: few
j_call: TRBJ2-5
v_call: TRBV29-1
cdr3_aa: CSVAGGQETQYF
cdr3_nt: TGCAGCGTGGCGGGTGGCCAAGAGACCCAGTACTTC

d_call: TRBD1
clone_size: few
j_call: TRBJ1-6
v_call: TRBV5-1
cdr3_aa: CASSPRDSYSPLHF
cdr3_nt: TGCGCCAGCAGCCCCCGGGACAGCTATTCACCCCTCCACTTT

d_call: TRBD1
clone_size: few
j_call: TRBJ2-1
v_call: TRBV10-2
cdr3_aa: CASSERTGGPNEQFF
cdr3_nt: TGCGCCAGCAGTGAGAGGACAGGGGGTCCCAATGAGCAGTTCTTC

d_call: NA
clone_size: NA
j_call: TRBJ2-1
v_call: TRBV7-2
cdr3_aa: CASSLVSYNEQFF
cdr3_nt: TGTGCCAGCAGCTTAGTTAGCTACAATGAGCAGTTCTTC

d_call: NA
clone_size: NA
j_call: TRBJ2-2
v_call: TRBV12-3/TRBV12-4
cdr3_aa: CASSSLRVPGELFF
cdr3_nt: TGTGCCAGCAGTTCCCTCAGGGTCCCCGGGGAGCTGTTTTTT

d_call: NA
clone_size: few
j_call: TRBJ2-7
v_call: TRBV7-9
cdr3_aa: CASSLRELRGYEQYF
cdr3_nt: TGTGCCAGCAGCTTACGCGAACTAAGGGGCTACGAGCAGTACTTC

d_call: NA
clone_size: NA
j_call: TRBJ2-4
v_call: TRBV19
cdr3_aa: CASSMGSGLDIQYF
cdr3_nt: TGTGCCAGTAGTATGGGGTCAGGGTTGGACATTCAGTACTTC

d_call: TRBD1
clone_size: many
j_call: TRBJ2-7
v_call: TRBV12-3/TRBV12-4
cdr3_aa: CASRMGQTQSEQYF
cdr3_nt: TGTGCCAGCAGAATGGGACAGACCCAAAGCGAGCAGTACTTC

d_call: NA
clone_size: NA
j_call: TRBJ1-6
v_call: TRBV4-2
cdr3_aa: CASSLEKDSPLHF
cdr3_nt: TGTGCCAGCAGCCTAGAGAAAGATTCACCCCTCCACTTT

d_call: TRBD2
clone_size: NA
j_call: TRBJ2-7
v_call: TRBV5-1
cdr3_aa: CASSLPPSGSAYEQYF
cdr3_nt: TGCGCCAGCAGCTTGCCTCCAAGCGGGAGCGCCTACGAGCAGTACTTC

d_call: NA
clone_size: NA
j_call: TRBJ2-7
v_call: TRBV19
cdr3_aa: CASSIAAGSYEQYF
cdr3_nt: TGTGCCAGTAGTATCGCGGCAGGAAGCTACGAGCAGTACTTC

d_call: TRBD2
clone_size: few
j_call: TRBJ2-7
v_call: TRBV12-3/TRBV12-4
cdr3_aa: CASSLEGRTSGNPRAYEQYF
cdr3_nt: TGTGCCAGCAGTTTAGAAGGGAGGACTAGCGGGAACCCCAGGGCCTACGAGCAGTACTTC

d_call: TRBD1
clone_size: NA
j_call: TRBJ2-2
v_call: TRBV6-1
cdr3_aa: CASSTGDAGELFF
cdr3_nt: TGTGCCAGCAGTACAGGGGATGCCGGGGAGCTGTTTTTT

d_call: NA
clone_size: NA
j_call: TRBJ1-5
v_call: TRBV6-2/TRBV6-3
cdr3_aa: CASRTGQINQPQHF
cdr3_nt: TGTGCCAGCAGAACCGGACAGATCAATCAGCCCCAGCATTTT

d_call: NA
clone_size: many
j_call: TRBJ2-2
v_call: TRBV5-1
cdr3_aa: CASSLRNTGELFF
cdr3_nt: TGCGCCAGCAGCTTGAGGAACACCGGGGAGCTGTTTTTT

d_call: TRBD2
clone_size: few
j_call: TRBJ2-5
v_call: TRBV6-1
cdr3_aa: CASSKLAGGQETQYF
cdr3_nt: TGTGCCAGCAGTAAACTAGCGGGGGGCCAAGAGACCCAGTACTTC

d_call: NA
clone_size: few
j_call: TRBJ2-6
v_call: TRBV4-1
cdr3_aa: CASSQVLQRSGANVLTF
cdr3_nt: TGCGCCAGCAGCCAAGTTTTGCAGCGCAGTGGGGCCAACGTCCTGACTTTC

d_call: NA
clone_size: few
j_call: TRBJ2-2
v_call: TRBV20-1
cdr3_aa: CSARDGTPRGELFF
cdr3_nt: TGCAGTGCTAGAGATGGGACTCCTCGGGGGGAGCTGTTTTTT

d_call: NA
clone_size: many
j_call: TRBJ1-5
v_call: TRBV5-1
cdr3_aa: CASSLETGQPQHF
cdr3_nt: TGCGCCAGCAGCTTGGAAACAGGACAGCCCCAGCATTTT

d_call: TRBD1
clone_size: many
j_call: TRBJ2-5
v_call: TRBV6-2/TRBV6-3
cdr3_aa: CASSQGQGEVETQYF
cdr3_nt: TGTGCCAGCAGTCAAGGACAGGGTGAAGTGGAGACCCAGTACTTC

d_call: NA
clone_size: few
j_call: TRBJ2-7
v_call: TRBV6-5
cdr3_aa: CASSYAHGLSSYEQYF
cdr3_nt: TGTGCCAGCAGTTACGCTCACGGATTAAGCTCCTACGAGCAGTACTTC

d_call: TRBD2
clone_size: many
j_call: TRBJ2-1
v_call: TRBV29-1
cdr3_aa: CSVVGGRAVDEQFF
cdr3_nt: TGCAGCGTTGTGGGTGGGAGGGCGGTCGATGAGCAGTTCTTC

d_call: NA
clone_size: NA
j_call: TRBJ2-3
v_call: TRBV9
cdr3_aa: CASSVAGAPTDTQYF
cdr3_nt: TGTGCCAGCAGCGTAGCGGGGGCACCCACAGATACGCAGTATTTT

d_call: NA
clone_size: NA
j_call: TRBJ1-1
v_call: TRBV6-5
cdr3_aa: CASSYSLQGNTEAFF
cdr3_nt: TGTGCCAGCAGTTACTCCTTACAGGGGAACACTGAAGCTTTCTTT

d_call: NA
clone_size: few
j_call: TRBJ1-3
v_call: TRBV5-1
cdr3_aa: CASSSGRSSGNTIYF
cdr3_nt: TGCGCCAGCAGTTCCGGGCGGAGCTCTGGAAACACCATATATTTT

d_call: NA
clone_size: few
j_call: TRBJ2-7
v_call: TRBV29-1
cdr3_aa: CSALVGDSYEQYF
cdr3_nt: TGCAGCGCCTTGGTCGGGGACTCCTACGAGCAGTACTTC

d_call: NA
clone_size: few
j_call: TRBJ2-1
v_call: TRBV20-1
cdr3_aa: CSARGHNEQFF
cdr3_nt: TGCAGTGCTAGGGGCCACAATGAGCAGTTCTTC

d_call: TRBD1
clone_size: many
j_call: TRBJ2-7
v_call: TRBV28
cdr3_aa: CASRTTGGSREQYF
cdr3_nt: TGTGCCAGCAGAACCACAGGGGGATCGAGAGAGCAGTACTTC

d_call: NA
clone_size: NA
j_call: TRBJ1-1
v_call: TRBV6-2/TRBV6-3
cdr3_aa: CASSYPSSFAEAFF
cdr3_nt: TGTGCCAGCAGTTACCCCTCCTCTTTCGCTGAAGCTTTCTTT

d_call: NA
clone_size: few
j_call: TRBJ1-1
v_call: TRBV7-9
cdr3_aa: CASSHGRATNTEAFF
cdr3_nt: TGTGCCAGCAGCCACGGGAGGGCAACGAACACTGAAGCTTTCTTT

d_call: NA
clone_size: few
j_call: TRBJ1-5
v_call: TRBV4-1
cdr3_aa: CASSQDRGANNQPQHF
cdr3_nt: TGCGCCAGCAGCCAAGATCGAGGGGCCAACAATCAGCCCCAGCATTTT

d_call: NA
clone_size: few
j_call: TRBJ2-2
v_call: TRBV11-2
cdr3_aa: CASSLVTTNTGELFF
cdr3_nt: TGTGCCAGCAGCTTAGTCACGACGAACACCGGGGAGCTGTTTTTT

d_call: NA
clone_size: NA
j_call: TRBJ1-5
v_call: TRBV29-1
cdr3_aa: CSVKTGTSNQPQHF
cdr3_nt: TGCAGCGTCAAGACCGGGACTAGCAATCAGCCCCAGCATTTT

d_call: NA
clone_size: NA
j_call: TRBJ2-1
v_call: TRBV4-2
cdr3_aa: CASSQDRGSNEQFF
cdr3_nt: TGTGCCAGCAGCCAAGACAGGGGTAGCAATGAGCAGTTCTTC

d_call: NA
clone_size: NA
j_call: TRBJ2-5
v_call: TRBV7-9
cdr3_aa: CASSLAQTEQETQYF
cdr3_nt: TGTGCCAGCAGCTTAGCCCAGACAGAGCAAGAGACCCAGTACTTC

d_call: TRBD1
clone_size: few
j_call: TRBJ1-2
v_call: TRBV20-1
cdr3_aa: CSAPGQGDGYTF
cdr3_nt: TGCAGTGCCCCGGGACAGGGTGATGGCTACACCTTC

d_call: NA
clone_size: NA
j_call: TRBJ2-1
v_call: TRBV7-9
cdr3_aa: CASSGSAADEQFF
cdr3_nt: TGTGCCAGCAGCGGGTCAGCGGCCGATGAGCAGTTCTTC

d_call: NA
clone_size: many
j_call: TRBJ2-1
v_call: TRBV29-1
cdr3_aa: CSVEADSSYNEQFF
cdr3_nt: TGCAGCGTTGAAGCGGACAGCTCCTACAATGAGCAGTTCTTC

d_call: TRBD2
clone_size: few
j_call: TRBJ2-1
v_call: TRBV6-1
cdr3_aa: CASSHGGLLDYNEQFF
cdr3_nt: TGTGCCAGCAGCCACGGGGGGTTATTGGACTACAATGAGCAGTTCTTC

d_call: TRBD1
clone_size: few
j_call: TRBJ2-7
v_call: TRBV4-3
cdr3_aa: CASSQGAGGSYEQYF
cdr3_nt: TGCGCCAGCAGCCAAGGGGCAGGGGGCTCCTACGAGCAGTACTTC

d_call: NA
clone_size: NA
j_call: TRBJ1-2
v_call: TRBV9
cdr3_aa: CASSGRGYTF
cdr3_nt: TGTGCCAGCAGCGGCCGTGGCTACACCTTC

d_call: NA
clone_size: few
j_call: TRBJ2-5
v_call: TRBV6-1
cdr3_aa: CASSTEGFQIPETQYF
cdr3_nt: TGTGCCAGCAGTACGGAGGGTTTCCAAATCCCCGAGACCCAGTACTTC

d_call: NA
clone_size: NA
j_call: TRBJ2-5
v_call: TRBV7-3
cdr3_aa: CASSRGSSQETQYF
cdr3_nt: TGTGCCAGCAGCCGGGGGAGCAGTCAAGAGACCCAGTACTTC

d_call: TRBD1
clone_size: once
j_call: TRBJ1-2
v_call: TRBV2
cdr3_aa: CASRKTGAPGSKNYGYTF
cdr3_nt: TGTGCCAGCAGAAAGACAGGGGCCCCAGGGTCCAAGAACTATGGCTACACCTTC

d_call: NA
clone_size: NA
j_call: TRBJ2-5
v_call: TRBV7-2
cdr3_aa: CASSLMSGVQETQYF
cdr3_nt: TGTGCCAGCAGCTTAATGTCTGGGGTCCAAGAGACCCAGTACTTC

d_call: NA
clone_size: NA
j_call: TRBJ2-7
v_call: TRBV6-2/TRBV6-3
cdr3_aa: CASRREEGGIYEQYF
cdr3_nt: TGTGCCAGCAGGCGCGAGGAGGGGGGGATATACGAGCAGTACTTC

d_call: NA
clone_size: few
j_call: TRBJ2-5
v_call: TRBV29-1
cdr3_aa: CSVGPRGGETQYF
cdr3_nt: TGCAGCGTTGGGCCAAGGGGCGGGGAGACCCAGTACTTC

d_call: NA
clone_size: many
j_call: TRBJ2-2
v_call: TRBV28
cdr3_aa: CASSRPGQPLTGELFF
cdr3_nt: TGTGCCAGCAGTCGTCCGGGACAACCTTTAACCGGGGAGCTGTTTTTT

d_call: NA
clone_size: many
j_call: TRBJ1-5
v_call: TRBV20-1
cdr3_aa: CSARDYKSNQPQHF
cdr3_nt: TGCAGTGCTAGAGATTACAAGAGCAATCAGCCCCAGCATTTT

d_call: TRBD2
clone_size: few
j_call: TRBJ2-5
v_call: TRBV3-1
cdr3_aa: CASSQAGGEETQYF
cdr3_nt: TGTGCCAGCAGCCAAGCCGGGGGGGAAGAGACCCAGTACTTC